Here is one T cell receptor beta chain with its context. A junction boundary mismatches the germline segment, possibly from a read error. The data were produced by immunoSEQ multiplex PCR, yet TCRdb's version contains in-frame clones alone and is incomplete. The table records about 47,000 clones, over 75% of them present only once. The CDR3 sequence is 15 residues long. Germline CDR1 reads MNHNS; CDR2 reads SASEGT. These data come from a study of blood T cell repertoires in COVID-19. Looking at the study overall: Sites across the United States, Italy and Spain contributed samples from acute and convalescent COVID-19. PBMCs, B-cell-depleted T cells, or T cells were the source of the cDNA or gDNA that made up the material.

This receptor was obtained from a woman in her fifties or sixties with acute or convalescent COVID-19. The sample taken for sequencing was peripheral blood. The chain couples TRBV6-1 to TRBJ1-6; 7 bases agree with TRBD1. CDR3 loop: CASREGGLGNSPLHF. The DNA of the CDR3 is TGTGCCAGCAGAGAAGGGGGCTTGGGCAATTCACCCCTCCACTTT.